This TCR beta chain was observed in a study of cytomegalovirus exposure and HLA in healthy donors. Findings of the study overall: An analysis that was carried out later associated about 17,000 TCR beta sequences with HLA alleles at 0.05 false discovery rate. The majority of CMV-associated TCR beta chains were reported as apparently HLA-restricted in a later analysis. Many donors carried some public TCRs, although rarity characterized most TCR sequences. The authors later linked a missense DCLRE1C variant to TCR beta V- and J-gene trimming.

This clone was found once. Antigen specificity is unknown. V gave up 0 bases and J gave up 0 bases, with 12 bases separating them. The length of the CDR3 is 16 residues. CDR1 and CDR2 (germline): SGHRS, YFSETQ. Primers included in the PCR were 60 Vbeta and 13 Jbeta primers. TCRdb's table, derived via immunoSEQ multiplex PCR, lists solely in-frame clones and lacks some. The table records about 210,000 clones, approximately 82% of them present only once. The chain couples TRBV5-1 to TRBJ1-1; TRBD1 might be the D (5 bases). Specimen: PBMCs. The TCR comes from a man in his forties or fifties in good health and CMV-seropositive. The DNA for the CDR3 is TGCGCCAGCAGCTTGGTAGGCAGGGTCGTGAACACTGAAGCTTTCTTT. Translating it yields CASSLVGRVVNTEAFF.